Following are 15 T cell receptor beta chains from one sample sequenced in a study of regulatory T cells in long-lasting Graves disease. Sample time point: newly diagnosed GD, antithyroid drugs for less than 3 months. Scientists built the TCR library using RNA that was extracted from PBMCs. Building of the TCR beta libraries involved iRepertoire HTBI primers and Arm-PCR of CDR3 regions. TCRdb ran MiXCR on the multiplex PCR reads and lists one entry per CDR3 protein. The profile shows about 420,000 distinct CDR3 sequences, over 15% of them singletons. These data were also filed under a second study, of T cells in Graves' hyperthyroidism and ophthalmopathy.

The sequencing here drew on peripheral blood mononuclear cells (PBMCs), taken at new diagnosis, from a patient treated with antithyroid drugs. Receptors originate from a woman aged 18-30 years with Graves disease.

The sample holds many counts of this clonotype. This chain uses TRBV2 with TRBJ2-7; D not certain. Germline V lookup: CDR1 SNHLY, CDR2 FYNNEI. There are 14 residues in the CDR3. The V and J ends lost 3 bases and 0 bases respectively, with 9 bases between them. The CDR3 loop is CASSDSYSSYEQYF. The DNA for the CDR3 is TGTGCCAGCAGTGATTCATACAGCTCCTACGAGCAGTACTTC. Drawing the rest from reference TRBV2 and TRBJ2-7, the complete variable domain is EPEVTQTPSHQVTQMGQEVILRCVPISNHLYFYWYRQILGQKVEFLVSFYNNEISEKSEIFDDQFSVERPDGSNFTLKIRSTKLEDSAMYFCASSDSYSSYEQYFGPGTRLTVT.

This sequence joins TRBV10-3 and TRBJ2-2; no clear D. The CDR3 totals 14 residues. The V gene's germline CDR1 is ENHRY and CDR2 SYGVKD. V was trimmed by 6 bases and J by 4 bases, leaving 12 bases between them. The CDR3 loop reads CAIRQSTATGELFF. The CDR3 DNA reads TGTGCCATCAGACAATCCACGGCCACCGGGGAGCTGTTTTTT.

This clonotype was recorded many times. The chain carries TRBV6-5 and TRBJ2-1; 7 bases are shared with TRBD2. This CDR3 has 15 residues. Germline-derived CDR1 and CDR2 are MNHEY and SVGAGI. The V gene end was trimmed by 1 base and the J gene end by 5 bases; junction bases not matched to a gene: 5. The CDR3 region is CASSYWEGYDNEQFF. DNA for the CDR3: TGTGCCAGCAGTTACTGGGAGGGGTACGACAATGAGCAGTTCTTC.

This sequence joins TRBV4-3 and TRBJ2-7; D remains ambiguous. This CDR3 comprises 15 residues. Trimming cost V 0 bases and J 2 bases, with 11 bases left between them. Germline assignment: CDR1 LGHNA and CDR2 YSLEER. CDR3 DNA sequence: TGCGCCAGCAGCCAAGAAGCATGGGCCCCCTACGAGCAGTACTTC. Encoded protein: CASSQEAWAPYEQYF.

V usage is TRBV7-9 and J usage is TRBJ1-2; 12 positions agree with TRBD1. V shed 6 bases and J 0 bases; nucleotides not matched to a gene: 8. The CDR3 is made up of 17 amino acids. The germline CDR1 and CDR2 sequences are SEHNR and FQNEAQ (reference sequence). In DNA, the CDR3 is TGTGCCAGCAGGGTACCGGGACAGGGGGCCCCTAACTATGGCTACACCTTC. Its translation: CASRVPGQGAPNYGYTF.

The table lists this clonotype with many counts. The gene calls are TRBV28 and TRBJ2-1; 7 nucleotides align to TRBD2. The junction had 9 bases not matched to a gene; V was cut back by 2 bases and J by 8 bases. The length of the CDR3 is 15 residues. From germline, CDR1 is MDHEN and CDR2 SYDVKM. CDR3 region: CASSLLARTRYEQFF. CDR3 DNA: TGTGCCAGCAGTTTACTTGCCCGGACTAGATATGAGCAGTTCTTC.

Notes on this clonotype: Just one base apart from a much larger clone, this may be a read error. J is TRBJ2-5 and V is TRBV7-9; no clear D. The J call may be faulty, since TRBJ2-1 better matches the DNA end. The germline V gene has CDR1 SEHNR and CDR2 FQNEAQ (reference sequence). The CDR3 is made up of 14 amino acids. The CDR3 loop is CASSSQRPQETQFF. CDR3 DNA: TGTGCCAGCAGCTCTCAGCGACCACAAGAGACCCAGTTCTTC.

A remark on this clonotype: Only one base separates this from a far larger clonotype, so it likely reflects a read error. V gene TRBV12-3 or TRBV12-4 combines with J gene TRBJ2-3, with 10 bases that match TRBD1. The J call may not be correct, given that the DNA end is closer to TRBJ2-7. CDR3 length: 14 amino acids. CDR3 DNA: TGTGCCAGCGGTCCGGACAGGGGGTGGTACGAGCAGTACTTC. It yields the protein CASGPDRGWYEQYF.

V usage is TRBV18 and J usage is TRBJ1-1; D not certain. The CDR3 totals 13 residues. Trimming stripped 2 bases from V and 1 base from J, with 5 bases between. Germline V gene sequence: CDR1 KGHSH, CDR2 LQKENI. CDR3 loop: CASSPVRNTEAFF. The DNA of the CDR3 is TGTGCCAGCTCACCAGTAAGGAACACTGAAGCTTTCTTT. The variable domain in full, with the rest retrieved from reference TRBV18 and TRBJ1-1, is NAGVMQNPRHLVRRRGQEARLRCSPMKGHSHVYWYRQLPEEGLKFMVYLQKENIIDESGMPKERFSAEFPKEGPSILRIQQVVRGDSAAYFCASSPVRNTEAFFGQGTRLTVV.

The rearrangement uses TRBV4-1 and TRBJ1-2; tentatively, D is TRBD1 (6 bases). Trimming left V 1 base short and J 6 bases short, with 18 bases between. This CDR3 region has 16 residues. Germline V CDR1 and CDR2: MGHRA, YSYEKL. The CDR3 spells CASSQGGAQGRDGYTF. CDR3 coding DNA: TGCGCCAGCAGCCAAGGGGGGGCACAGGGCCGGGATGGCTACACCTTC.

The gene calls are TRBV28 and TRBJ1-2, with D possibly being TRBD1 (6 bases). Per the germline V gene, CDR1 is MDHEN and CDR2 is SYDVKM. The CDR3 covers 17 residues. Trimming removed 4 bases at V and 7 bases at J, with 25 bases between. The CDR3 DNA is TGTGCCAGCAGTTACCCTAAAAAACAGGGATTAAGCGGTGGCTACACCTTC. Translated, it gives CASSYPKKQGLSGGYTF.

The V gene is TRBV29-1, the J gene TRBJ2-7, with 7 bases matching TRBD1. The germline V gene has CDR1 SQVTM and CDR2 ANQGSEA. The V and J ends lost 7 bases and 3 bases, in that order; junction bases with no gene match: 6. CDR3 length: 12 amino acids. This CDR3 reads CSARTGFYEQYF. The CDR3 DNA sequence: TGCAGCGCCAGGACAGGTTTCTACGAGCAGTACTTC.

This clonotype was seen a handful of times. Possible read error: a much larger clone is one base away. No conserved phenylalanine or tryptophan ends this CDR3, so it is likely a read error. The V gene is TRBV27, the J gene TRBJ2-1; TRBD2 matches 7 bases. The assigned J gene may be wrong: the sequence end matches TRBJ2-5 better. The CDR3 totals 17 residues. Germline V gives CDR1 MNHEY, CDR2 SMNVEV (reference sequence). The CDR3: CASSPLGAGFFRETQYL. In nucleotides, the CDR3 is TGTGCCAGCAGTCCGCTTGGAGCGGGATTCTTTCGAGAGACCCAGTACCTC.

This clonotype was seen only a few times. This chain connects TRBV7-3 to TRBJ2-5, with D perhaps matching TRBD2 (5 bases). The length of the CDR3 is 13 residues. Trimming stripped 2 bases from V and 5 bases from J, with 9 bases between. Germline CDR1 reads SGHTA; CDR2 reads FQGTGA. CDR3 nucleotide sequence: TGTGCCAGCAGCTTAGATGGGAGTGAGACCCAGTACTTC. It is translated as CASSLDGSETQYF.

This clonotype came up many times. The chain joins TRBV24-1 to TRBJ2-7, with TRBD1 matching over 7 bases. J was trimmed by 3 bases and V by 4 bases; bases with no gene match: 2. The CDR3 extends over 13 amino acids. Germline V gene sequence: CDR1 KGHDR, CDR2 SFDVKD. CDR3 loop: CATSEAGGYEQYF. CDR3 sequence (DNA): TGTGCCACCAGTGAAGCAGGGGGCTACGAGCAGTACTTC.